The 24 T cell receptor beta chains below were found in one sample sequenced in a study of T cell repertoires in cytomegalovirus infection. No antigens are known for them. TCRdb ran MiXCR on the reads and lists one entry per CDR3 protein. The sample carries more than 250,000 distinct CDR3 sequences, about 25% recorded once. The input for sequencing was cultured PBMCs, taken from culture after CMV antigen stimulation. These receptors originate from a human donor in good health (CMV status not recorded). Some clones in this sample may be carry-over from other donors' samples.

This clonotype showed up many times. The CDR3 region is CASSPPRPSGRSYKAKNIQYF. CDR3 bases: TGTGCCAGCAGTCCACCAAGGCCTAGCGGGAGGTCATATAAAGCCAAAAACATTCAGTACTTC. V gene TRBV28 combines with J gene TRBJ2-4; 11 bases match TRBD2. This CDR3 is 21 amino acids long. Germline CDR1 and CDR2: MDHEN and SYDVKM. The J segment lost 0 bases and the V segment lost 5 bases, leaving 18 bases of the junction unmatched.

This clonotype has only a few counts. This rearrangement joins TRBV7-9 to TRBJ1-4, with D tentatively TRBD1 (6 bases). Looked up from germline, CDR1 is SEHNR and CDR2 is FQNEAQ (reference sequence). The CDR3 spans 14 residues. The ends were cut back, 2 bases at V and 5 bases at J, with 9 bases in the middle. The CDR3 region is CASSLSQGNEKLFF. In nucleotides, the CDR3 is TGTGCCAGCAGCTTAAGCCAGGGGAATGAAAAACTGTTTTTT.

V gene TRBV5-5 combines with J gene TRBJ2-1; D is perhaps TRBD2 (5 bases). The V end lost 1 base, the J end lost 6 bases, and 8 bases lay between the germline ends. The CDR3 is 13 residues long. CDR1 SGHKS and CDR2 YYEKEE come from the germline V gene (reference sequence). CDR3 sequence reads: CASSLSLANEQFF. DNA for the CDR3: TGTGCCAGCAGCTTGTCCCTAGCCAATGAGCAGTTCTTC.

This clonotype was observed a handful of times. The genes are TRBV5-1 and TRBJ1-1; D call uncertain. V was trimmed by 2 bases and J by 4 bases, leaving 12 bases between them. Germline CDR1 and CDR2: SGHRS and YFSETQ. The CDR3 is 14 amino acids. As DNA, the CDR3 is TGCGCCAGCAGCTTTTGGGCAGGTGGCACTGAAGCTTTCTTT. Its translation is CASSFWAGGTEAFF.

There are many counts of this clonotype. This chain links TRBV15 with TRBJ2-7; no clear D gene. V lost 5 bases and J 0 bases, leaving 8 bases between the germline ends. The CDR3 loop spans 13 amino acids. Germline V gives CDR1 LNHNV, CDR2 YYDKDF (reference sequence). The CDR3 is CATSWRYSYEQYF. Written as DNA, the CDR3 is TGTGCCACCAGCTGGCGGTACTCCTACGAGCAGTACTTC.

This chain uses TRBV18 with TRBJ2-7; D is perhaps TRBD2 (6 bases). Germline loops: CDR1 KGHSH, CDR2 LQKENI. The CDR3 totals 15 residues. Trimming stripped 5 bases from V and 2 bases from J, with 16 bases between. The CDR3 DNA reads TGTGCCAGCTCAAGTGGGACTCTTGGGGCCTACGAGCAGTACGTC. Protein sequence: CASSSGTLGAYEQYV.

There are many counts of this clonotype. The genes are TRBV7-2 and TRBJ2-5; D is undetermined. The germline V gene encodes CDR1 SGHTA and CDR2 FQGNSA. The CDR3 runs 13 residues. Trimming removed 6 bases at V and 5 bases at J, with 13 bases between. CDR3 loop: CASSSLSRETQYF. The CDR3 DNA reads TGTGCCAGCAGTTCGCTAAGCCGGGAGACCCAGTACTTC.

This clonotype came up a few times. The chain links TRBV7-3 to TRBJ2-7; D remains ambiguous. CDR3 length: 13 amino acids. From germline, CDR1 is SGHTA and CDR2 FQGTGA. Trimming took 0 bases from V and 6 from J, leaving 9 bases between them. CDR3 in DNA: TGTGCCAGCAGCTTAACGGCAAGCTCCGAGCAGTACTTC. This sequence encodes CASSLTASSEQYF.

The gene calls are TRBV7-8 and TRBJ1-5; D possibly corresponds to TRBD1 (5 bases). Deletions cut 5 bases from V and 4 bases from J, with 15 bases between. The CDR3 sequence is 15 residues long. From germline, CDR1 is SGHVS and CDR2 FQNEAQ. Here the CDR3 reads CASSPAWEGNQPQHF. The CDR3 DNA follows: TGTGCCAGCAGCCCAGCTTGGGAGGGGAATCAGCCCCAGCATTTT.

This clonotype was seen repeatedly, ten times or more. This chain connects TRBV28 to TRBJ2-4, with D perhaps matching TRBD2 (6 bases). Germline values: CDR1 MDHEN, CDR2 SYDVKM. The CDR3 runs to 15 residues. V lost 5 bases and J 9 bases, leaving 20 bases between the germline ends. CDR3 bases: TGTGCCAGCAGTGAGACTAGGGCTCTGGTCGGCATTCAGTACTTC. As protein: CASSETRALVGIQYF.

V gene TRBV6-1 combines with J gene TRBJ2-3, with 8 bases lining up with TRBD1. This CDR3 is 14 amino acids long. Germline assignment: CDR1 MNHNS and CDR2 SASEGT. V trimming: 6 bases; J trimming: 4 bases; junction bases outside the gene matches: 6. The CDR3, as DNA: TGTGCCAGCAGCCCCAGGGGGCGCGCAGATACGCAGTATTTT. Protein product: CASSPRGRADTQYF.

This rearrangement joins TRBV12-3 or TRBV12-4 to TRBJ2-7; D perhaps matches TRBD2 (6 bases). Trimming left V 7 bases short and J 3 bases short, with 16 bases between. The CDR3 runs 14 residues. DNA of the CDR3: TGTGCCAGCACCCCCGGGACTCCCTTCTACGAGCAGTACTTC. Translation: CASTPGTPFYEQYF.

This clonotype was observed a few times. V gene TRBV6-1 combines with J gene TRBJ1-1; D unclear. Trimming removed 8 bases at V and 1 base at J, with 5 bases between. This CDR3 has 11 amino acids. Germline V CDR1 and CDR2: MNHNS, SASEGT. CDR3 region: CASAKNTEAFF. DNA for the CDR3: TGTGCCAGCGCAAAGAACACTGAAGCTTTCTTT.

This clonotype was observed a handful of times. The chain joins TRBV12-3 or TRBV12-4 to TRBJ2-2, with TRBD2 identical over 9 bases. The length of the CDR3 is 16 residues. V shed 6 bases, J shed 5 bases, and the junction held 10 bases outside the gene matches. The CDR3: CASRGIAGAMTGELFF. Here the CDR3 DNA reads TGTGCCAGCAGGGGTATAGCGGGAGCCATGACCGGGGAGCTGTTTTTT.

This clonotype was observed at least ten times. The rearrangement uses TRBV7-2 and TRBJ2-1; a weak D match, TRBD1 (6 bases). Germline values: CDR1 SGHTA, CDR2 FQGNSA. V lost 5 bases, J lost 7 bases, and 15 bases lay in between. This CDR3 spans 14 amino acids. CDR3 protein: CASSLRGLGNEQFF. CDR3 DNA: TGTGCCAGCAGCCTCAGGGGTTTAGGGAATGAGCAGTTCTTC.

This clonotype was seen a few times. This sequence joins TRBV5-5 and TRBJ2-5; 8 nucleotides agree with TRBD2. Germline assignment: CDR1 SGHKS and CDR2 YYEKEE (reference sequence). The junction had 14 bases not matched to a gene; V was cut back by 1 base and J by 6 bases. The CDR3 length is 17 residues. The CDR3 loop is CASSLSRPAGVGKTQYF. CDR3 DNA sequence: TGTGCCAGCAGCTTGAGTCGACCAGCGGGAGTGGGGAAGACCCAGTACTTC.

The chain recombines TRBV19 with TRBJ1-2, with D perhaps matching TRBD1 (5 bases). The CDR3 is 13 amino acids. Germline lookup yields CDR1 LNHDA and CDR2 SQIVND (reference sequence). V gave up 10 bases and J gave up 3 bases, with 15 bases separating them. The CDR3 here is CATTAGWYYGYTF. Written as DNA, the CDR3 is TGTGCCACCACGGCAGGGTGGTACTATGGCTACACCTTC.

CDR3 nucleotide sequence: TGTGCCAGCAGCTTAGGTCTACGTCCCTTCGGGACCCAGTACTTC. Translating it yields CASSLGLRPFGTQYF. This sequence joins TRBV7-8 and TRBJ2-5; D remains ambiguous. This CDR3 is built from 15 residues. CDR1 and CDR2 (germline): SGHVS, FQNEAQ. The V end was cut by 1 base, the J end by 7 bases, with 16 bases between.

This clonotype appeared a single time. The chain employs TRBV12-5 and TRBJ2-1; TRBD2 might be the D (5 bases). Germline CDR1 reads LGHNT; CDR2 reads FRNRAP. V was clipped by 11 bases and J by 0 bases, with 11 bases between them. This CDR3 has 13 amino acids. DNA of the CDR3: TGTGCTGAGGGCCTATCCTCCTACAATGAGCAGTTCTTC. This translates into CAEGLSSYNEQFF.

V usage is TRBV27 and J usage is TRBJ2-1; the D gene is possibly TRBD1 (6 bases). Germline V gene lookup returns CDR1 MNHEY and CDR2 SMNVEV (reference sequence). The CDR3 sequence is 16 residues long. The V and J ends lost 7 bases and 4 bases respectively, with 20 bases between them. This CDR3 reads CASTLGPGHAYNEQFF. Written as DNA, the CDR3 is TGTGCCAGCACCCTTGGACCGGGACACGCTTACAATGAGCAGTTCTTC.

This clonotype was recorded at least ten times. The chain combines TRBV12-3 or TRBV12-4 with TRBJ1-1; no clear D gene. The CDR3 totals 12 residues. Trimming removed 3 bases from V and 4 bases from J, with 6 bases in between. For the CDR3, the DNA is TGTGCCAGCAGTTTTTGGAGCACTGAAGCTTTCTTT. Protein: CASSFWSTEAFF.

This sequence joins TRBV4-3 and TRBJ2-3; D remains ambiguous. The V end was cut by 3 bases, the J end by 0 bases, with 10 bases between. The CDR3 runs 15 residues. Looked up from germline, CDR1 is LGHNA and CDR2 is YSLEER. This CDR3 reads CASSHGPESTDTQYF. CDR3 coding DNA: TGCGCCAGCAGCCATGGCCCGGAGAGCACAGATACGCAGTATTTT.

At least ten counts were recorded for this clonotype. The CDR3 sequence: CASSLASLAVGSSYNEQFF. CDR3 nucleotide sequence: TGTGCCAGCAGTTTAGCGTCCCTAGCGGTCGGTAGCTCCTACAATGAGCAGTTCTTC. V usage is TRBV12-3 or TRBV12-4 and J usage is TRBJ2-1; 7 bases are shared with TRBD2. Losses at the gene ends were 0 bases for V and 0 bases for J; bases not matched to a gene: 11. This CDR3 has 19 residues.

The J gene is TRBJ2-7, the V gene TRBV28, with 9 bases matching TRBD1. The germline CDR1 and CDR2 sequences are MDHEN and SYDVKM. This CDR3 has 14 amino acids. V was clipped by 5 bases and J by 4 bases; unmatched bases: 6. The CDR3 protein is CASSMATGGYEQYF. CDR3 DNA sequence: TGTGCCAGCAGTATGGCGACAGGGGGGTACGAGCAGTACTTC.